This TCR beta chain was recovered during a study of cytomegalovirus exposure and HLA in healthy donors (dated by TCRdb to the late 2010s). Regarding the study in general: An earlier analysis of roughly 630 of the donors reported 250 to 350 Gb of sequence data and some 100 million unique TCR beta sequences from about 200 million T cells. Using immunosequencing, the study profiled T cell repertoires from 666 subjects and related those repertoires to cytomegalovirus serostatus. About five DR-DQ haplotypes were treated as single units for association and clustering because of strong linkage in the cohort. An early release covering 550 to 700 HLA-typed donors comprised approximately 290 gigabases of sequencing data and tens of millions of unique TCR sequences. In a later genetic analysis, genome-wide SNP genotypes for about 55% of the roughly 700 donors were used, and that subset was treated as a discovery cohort. To predict cytomegalovirus infection status, the study brought together high-throughput TCR immunosequencing, statistical association of individual TCRs with disease status, and machine learning. On average, 235,054 unique TCR beta nucleotide sequences were sequenced per donor among more than 350 genotyped donors of the cohort, with roughly a sixth of those sequences being non-productive. Alongside the repertoire data, information on donor age, sex, ethnicity and CMV serostatus was compiled. Besides the first cohort of roughly 700 subjects, a separate validation cohort made up of roughly 120 different subjects was used. Typing coverage varied by locus: about 620-630 donors for A, B, C, DRB1 and DQB1; under 550 for DQA1; around 610 for DPA1; around 490 for DPB1. The genetic ancestry cluster associated with self-reported Caucasian donors included 81% of the roughly 400 genotyped donors. Every discovery cohort repertoire had been produced on one sequencing platform. A later analysis re-examined previously published TCR beta repertoires from around 670 donors and added high-resolution HLA genotyping to investigate patterns of TCR occurrence. Both class I and class II loci were covered by HLA typing, at four-digit resolution. The aim of the study was to test whether cataloging public T cell receptors could identify signatures of past pathogen exposure. In the later analysis, no new phenotypic data were used to find candidate immune exposures; instead, reliance was placed on TCR beta sequences and their occurrence across donors. An earlier analysis of around 580 of the donors used high-throughput TCR beta sequencing to judge whether each TCR beta V gene segment behaved as functional or pseudogenic. General findings and caveats noted by the study authors: Several of the top co-occurrence clusters appeared to be linked to parvovirus B19, influenza, CMV and Epstein-Barr virus, according to a later analysis. Compared with equally common non-associated chains, HLA-associated TCR beta chains in a later analysis were more clonally expanded and had lower generation probabilities. Because the 87-base-pair reads could not distinguish some IMGT-functional V segments, including TRBV6-2 and TRBV6-3, those segments were excluded. When HLA alleles, especially DR and DQ, strongly co-occurred, TCR associations were difficult to assign to individual alleles. In vitro tests confirmed that three of the cytomegalovirus-associated TCR beta chains recognize cytomegalovirus antigens. In an earlier analysis of approximately 590 of the donors, most TCR beta V segments appeared in productive rearrangements about 90% or about 30% of the time, broadly matching IMGT annotations. The classifier was reported to diagnose cytomegalovirus status with high specificity and sensitivity in both the original cohort and the validation cohort. A later genetic analysis associated a missense DCLRE1C variant with V-gene and J-gene trimming of TCR beta chains, and an independent cohort replicated the association. Most CMV-associated TCR beta chains appeared to be HLA-restricted in a later analysis, and the HLA associations seemed to be driven largely by CMV exposure. The sequencing pipeline was judged likely to have produced a cluster of highly shared sequence variants as a technical artifact. A later analysis associated 15,000 to 20,000 TCR beta sequences with specific HLA alleles at a false discovery rate of 0.05. In a later genetic analysis, fewer N-insertions in productive TCRs were reported among donors in an Asian-associated ancestry cluster than the approximately 710-donor mean. It was suggested by the authors that the approach could potentially be generalized to other disease states and immunological phenotypes. Presence/absence analyses assumed roughly uniform sequencing depth across donors, an assumption that may not hold. In a later analysis, the rate of TCR association differed among HLA loci, with DRB1 alleles having the most associated TCRs and HLA-C alleles having the fewest. Roughly 15 rarely observed V segments, including chromosome 9 orphons, were excluded from the earlier analysis of 550 to 700 of the donors because counts were too low. The only immune exposure information available for the cohort was CMV serostatus. A further reported finding was that TCR beta sequences accurately predicted the HLA-A and HLA-B alleles for most subjects in the first cohort. Correlated functional status among segregating V segments might reflect linkage disequilibrium, but an unknown experimental factor could not be ruled out. While some public TCRs were present in many individuals, most TCR sequences turned up only very rarely across donors. HLA typing was unavailable for some donors at each locus, so association tests used only the typed subset. In the study, about 150 TCR beta chains were listed as associated with cytomegalovirus. The cohort was sequenced for TCR beta chains only, and without alpha or paired-chain data the features that could be detected were limited.

To prepare the library, the immunoSEQ multiplex PCR assay was applied. For the multiplex PCR, a mixture combining 60 forward primers for TCR Vbeta segments and 13 reverse primers for TCR Jbeta segments was used. A multiplex PCR assay on genomic DNA amplified the CDR3 region of rearranged TCR beta genes. Amplified TCR beta libraries were sequenced as 87-base-pair reads on the Illumina HiSeq System. Under the source paper's analysis protocol: Across the 640 or so repertoires, a later analysis counted 80 million or so unique TCR beta chains, some 11 million of which were shared by at least two donors. Raw reads were error-corrected and collapsed into unique sequences by a nearest-neighbor algorithm in which closely related sequences were merged to remove PCR and sequencing errors. CDR3 sequences were aligned to IMGT reference sequences to assign V, D and J gene segments. For a sequence to be retained, a match of at least six nucleotides was required to both a V gene segment and a J gene segment. Rearrangements were called productive when the CDR3 lacked stop codons and stayed in frame with V and J; all others were non-productive. Following IMGT convention, CDR3 was defined as the stretch from the second conserved V-encoded cysteine to the conserved J-encoded phenylalanine. The earlier analysis of around 640 of the donors excluded sequences that lacked an unambiguous match to a single V gene segment. In an earlier analysis of 450 to 750 of the donors, a V segment was called functional when productive rearrangements were above 56.7%, and segregating when the standard deviation between donors exceeded 5%. A statistical classification framework was built for diagnosing cytomegalovirus status from the catalog of TCR beta chain sequences. In a later analysis, V and J genes were assigned by comparing TCR nucleotide sequences against IMGT/GENE-DB human TR gene sequences. A later analysis assigned CDR3 sequences and most-parsimonious VDJ recombination scenarios with the TCRdist pipeline. In a later analysis, each TCR beta chain was defined by its CDR3 amino acid sequence together with its V-gene family, and reads without a unique V-gene family were excluded. To address suspected cross-contamination and a sequencing artifact, a later analysis removed 592 highly shared, low-generation-probability nucleotide sequences. For each public chain, a later analysis derived a clonal expansion index from normalized ranks of inferred template counts within each repertoire. In a later analysis, generation probabilities were computed using a VDJ recombination model fitted to out-of-frame rearrangements, and the results were checked against IGoR. A later analysis scored TCR-TCR, TCR-HLA and TCR-CMV co-occurrence with hypergeometric tests, applying a repertoire-size bias correction to TCR pairs. To estimate false discovery rates, a later analysis permuted the HLA or CMV assignments 20 times. In a later analysis, co-occurring TCRs were grouped with DBSCAN, and TCRdist sequence similarity was added when clustering was performed within HLA-allele-positive subsets. Repertoires with fewer than 30,000 or more than 120,000 public chains, plus five repertoires with anomalous nucleotide sharing, were excluded from co-occurrence clustering. Entries here come from immuneACCESS through TCRdb and include only in-frame sequences with V and J called. Some clones fail to appear in such tables; in the studies checked, an unresolved V gene covers under half of the shortfall, and the cause of the remainder is unknown. The D gene and trimming were derived from the DNA, and the V and J assignments and clone size from that table. In this sample the table shows 150,000 to 200,000 clones, around 80% of which occur a single time. The biggest ten clones account for approximately 2% of the sample.

On this clone itself: Its antigen has not been determined. No much larger clonotype is one base removed from it; base qualities were not supplied.

In total, approximately 700 healthy bone marrow donors made up the cohort. Cohort members were all nominally healthy when sampled, although unrecorded immune exposures were likely present. The donor tested CMV seronegative and was one of the 352 seronegative cohort members. A peripheral blood sample was provided by each donor, and peripheral blood mononuclear cells were used for TCR beta sequencing. The Qiagen DNeasy Blood Extraction Kit was used to extract genomic DNA from the blood cell samples. CDR3 length: 11 amino acids, cysteine to phenylalanine. CDR3 DNA only is kept here, 33 bases in frame from base 1. CDR1 and CDR2 (DFQATT, SNEGSKA) derive from the germline V gene (reference sequence). V gives up 7 bases and J gives up 8 bases, and the segment between their germline ends measures 14 bases.

The rearrangement combines TRBV20-1 with TRBJ1-2, and TRBD1 may be the D gene, going by 5 matching bases. The origin of this receptor is a man aged 25-45 years in good health and CMV-seronegative. Sequencing was done on a sample of PBMCs. For the CDR3, the sequence is CSGPREGGYTF. In nucleotides, the sequence is TGCAGTGGCCCCAGGGAGGGAGGCTACACCTTC.